The following is a T cell receptor (beta chain) sequence with its context. Its matching antigen is unknown. Clones were sequenced by immunoSEQ multiplex PCR, and TCRdb holds only the in-frame ones, with some missing. The data contain 130,000 to 150,000 clones, about 90% of them singletons. The entry originates in a study of T cell responses to AZD1222 COVID-19 vaccine. The CDR3 has 16 residues. V shed 2 bases, J shed 6 bases, and the junction held 10 bases outside the gene matches. Germline V gene lookup returns CDR1 SGHDN and CDR2 FVKESK. Study-level results: Nearly half of spike-specific TCRs reportedly target variant regions that are unmutated in the B.1.351 and B.1.1.7 variants.

The source material was peripheral blood, sampled on day 0 of AZD1222 vaccination. The chain recombines TRBV14 with TRBJ2-3, with TRBD2 matching 8 bases. This receptor was identified in an adult in good health. The CDR3 sequence is CASSQNRGTRRDTQYF. The CDR3 coding sequence is TGTGCCAGCAGCCAAAATAGGGGGACTAGGCGGGATACGCAGTATTTT.